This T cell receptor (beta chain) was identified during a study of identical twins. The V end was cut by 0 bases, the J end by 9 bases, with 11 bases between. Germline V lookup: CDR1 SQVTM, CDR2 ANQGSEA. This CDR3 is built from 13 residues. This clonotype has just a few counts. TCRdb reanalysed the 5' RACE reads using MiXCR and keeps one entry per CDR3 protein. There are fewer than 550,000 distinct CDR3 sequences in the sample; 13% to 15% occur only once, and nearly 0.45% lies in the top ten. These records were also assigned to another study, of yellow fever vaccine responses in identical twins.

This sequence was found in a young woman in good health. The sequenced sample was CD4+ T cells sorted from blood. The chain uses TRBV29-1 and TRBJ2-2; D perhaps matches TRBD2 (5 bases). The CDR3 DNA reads TGCAGCGTTGAAGATCGAGGGAGAAGGGAGCTGTTTTTT. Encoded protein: CSVEDRGRRELFF.